This TCR beta chain stems from a study of blood T cell repertoires in COVID-19. This clone was observed once. The CDR3 extends over 14 amino acids. Germline V gene sequence: CDR1 SGHRS, CDR2 YFSETQ. V dropped 0 bases and J dropped 4; count of bases not matched to a gene: 1. Repertoires were generated with immunoSEQ multiplex PCR, while TCRdb's copy carries only in-frame clones and drops some. This repertoire shows fewer than 500,000 clones, roughly 90% found once; its top ten account for over 0.9%. The chain links TRBV5-1 to TRBJ2-3, with 8 bases matching TRBD1. This sequence originates from a woman between 25 and 40 years old with acute COVID-19. Sequenced: PBMCs or T cells enriched from blood (not recorded which). The CDR3 protein is CASSLEQGADTQYF. The CDR3 DNA reads TGCGCCAGCAGCTTGGAACAGGGGGCAGATACGCAGTATTTT.